This record covers a single T cell receptor beta chain. The antigen remains unidentified. This CDR3 contains 12 residues. J was trimmed by 3 bases and V by 5 bases; bases with no gene match: 2. Germline CDR1 reads DFQATT; CDR2 reads SNEGSKA (reference sequence). Amplification by 5'RACE using constant-segment primers produced TCR alpha and TCR beta cDNA libraries that carried sample barcodes and UMIs. TCRdb re-called the 5' RACE reads with MiXCR, one entry per CDR3 protein. The sample consists of some 160,000 distinct CDR3 sequences, 10% to 15% of them appearing once. These data originate in a study of T-cell memory formation after mild COVID-19. Study at large: Across donors, TCR clusters were largely donor specific. Study-level findings and limits: CD4+ bias marked clones expanding day 15 to 37, unlike balanced contracting clones. Confirmation of SARS-CoV-2 specificity was lacking for second-wave clones peaking day 37.

J is TRBJ2-7 and V is TRBV20-1, with 9 positions matching TRBD1. This clonotype originated in a man aged 18 to 30 who had mild COVID-19 (a few samples of this study predate the infection). Cell type and time point are not known. Sample: PBMCs or a T cell subset sorted from them (not recorded which). CDR3 region: CSAPGQGYEQYF. CDR3 bases: TGCAGTGCTCCGGGACAGGGCTACGAGCAGTACTTC.